The entry below describes one T cell receptor beta chain. The antigen remains undetermined. The protocol was immunoSEQ multiplex PCR, while the TCRdb copy is restricted to in-frame clones and leaves out a portion. The table has around 1,100,000 clones, 70% to 85% seen once. This entry belongs to a study of shared clonotypes between healthy human individuals. Study-wide points: Estimated clonotype richness was generally higher in naive than memory subsets.

This CDR3 has 15 residues. Germline CDR1 is KGHSH and CDR2 is LQKENI. The ends lost 3 bases at V and 8 bases at J; junction bases unmatched: 7. The clonotype comes from a man aged 18 to 30 in good health. Some clones in this sample may be carry-over from other donors' samples. The material sequenced was memory CD4+ T cells from PBMCs. Subset denoted: CD45RA-negative fraction. The chain couples TRBV18 to TRBJ2-1; 10 bases fit TRBD2. CDR3 region: CASSPELAGPDEQFF. CDR3 nucleotides: TGTGCCAGCTCACCCGAACTAGCGGGGCCCGATGAGCAGTTCTTC.